The 20 T cell receptor beta chains reported below all come from one sample, sequenced in a study of control samples from healthy donors and cancer patients. Here immunoSEQ multiplex PCR was the method, and the copy in TCRdb shows in-frame clones only, minus some. The sample lists about 170,000 clones; 85% to 90% were seen once. The sample consisted of blood. The receptors derive from a man aged 25-45 years in good health.

The chain carries TRBV28 and TRBJ2-7; 7 nucleotides match TRBD2. CDR3 size: 15 residues. Losses at the gene ends were 3 bases for V and 3 bases for J; bases not matched to a gene: 8. Looked up from germline, CDR1 is MDHEN and CDR2 is SYDVKM. This chain's CDR3 is CASSFYSGTNYEQYF. CDR3 DNA: TGTGCCAGCAGTTTTTACTCAGGGACTAACTACGAGCAGTACTTC.

V and J are TRBV20-1 and TRBJ2-7; no reliable D call. Germline V lookup: CDR1 DFQATT, CDR2 SNEGSKA (reference sequence). V was trimmed by 5 bases and J by 5 bases, leaving 19 bases between them. This CDR3 comprises 14 residues. The CDR3 region is CSAGEWHSRDEQYF. The DNA of the CDR3 is TGCAGTGCTGGTGAGTGGCACTCAAGGGACGAGCAGTACTTC.

The V call is TRBV6-6, the J call TRBJ2-7; D gene uncertain. Germline V gene data show CDR1 as MNHNY and CDR2 as SVGAGI (reference sequence). The V end lost 0 bases, the J end lost 0 bases, and 6 bases lay between the germline ends. The CDR3 totals 14 residues. In DNA form, the CDR3 reads TGTGCCAGCAGTTACTCGACGACCTCCTACGAGCAGTACTTC. Translating it yields CASSYSTTSYEQYF.

The genes are TRBV19 and TRBJ1-5; no reliable D call. The V end was cut by 2 bases, the J end by 0 bases, with 5 bases between. The CDR3 sequence is 14 residues long. In germline, CDR1 is LNHDA, CDR2 SQIVND (reference sequence). This CDR3 is CASSISLSNQPQHF. The CDR3 nucleotides read TGTGCCAGTAGTATATCGCTTAGCAATCAGCCCCAGCATTTT.

The rearrangement joins TRBV27 to TRBJ2-5; the D call may be TRBD1 or TRBD2 (5 bases each). There are 15 residues in the CDR3. Trimming removed 5 bases at V and 5 bases at J, with 18 bases between. CDR1 is MNHEY, CDR2 SMNVEV, per germline (reference sequence). CDR3 in amino acids: CASSPQLGTGETQYF. CDR3 nucleotides: TGTGCCAGCAGTCCCCAGTTGGGGACGGGGGAGACCCAGTACTTC.

The rearrangement joins TRBV23-1 to TRBJ1-5; D is undetermined. TRBV23-1 is noted as an ORF with a role that remains uncertain. The length of the CDR3 is 12 residues. V was clipped by 4 bases and J by 8 bases, with 9 bases between them. The CDR3 DNA reads TGCGCCAGCAGTCCATGCGAGGAGCCCCAGCATTTT. It encodes CASSPCEEPQHF.

This sequence joins TRBV4-2 and TRBJ2-2; unclear D gene. Germline V gives CDR1 LGHNA, CDR2 YNFKEQ. CDR3 length equals 16 residues. Trimming shortened V by 1 base and J by 2 bases, and 11 bases separated the two germline ends. The CDR3 reads CASSQVLQTNTGELFF. The CDR3 DNA is TGTGCCAGCAGCCAAGTCTTACAGACAAACACCGGGGAGCTGTTTTTT.

The rearrangement joins TRBV28 to TRBJ1-1; TRBD1 matches 7 bases. CDR1 and CDR2 (germline): MDHEN, SYDVKM. V gave up 1 base and J gave up 0 bases; unmatched junction bases: 2. The CDR3 loop spans 15 amino acids. CDR3: CASSLYRGLNTEAFF. The CDR3 nucleotides read TGTGCCAGCAGTTTATACAGGGGCTTGAACACTGAAGCTTTCTTT.

The chain's CDR3 is CASSLTHALQFF. Here the CDR3 DNA reads TGTGCCAGCAGTTTAACGCACGCCCTTCAGTTCTTC. The chain uses TRBV28 and TRBJ2-1; no clear D gene. Germline CDR1 MDHEN, CDR2 SYDVKM. Between the trimmed V and J ends, which lost 2 bases and 13 bases, there was a span of 12 bases. This CDR3 comprises 12 residues.

This chain connects TRBV19 to TRBJ2-5; D is perhaps TRBD2 (5 bases). V lost 5 bases and J 1 base, leaving 8 bases between the germline ends. CDR1 and CDR2 from the germline V gene are LNHDA and SQIVND (reference sequence). The CDR3 is made up of 13 amino acids. CDR3 loop: CASSRAGQETQYF. The CDR3 region has the DNA TGTGCCAGTAGTCGGGCGGGCCAAGAGACCCAGTACTTC. Based on the CDR3 plus reference TRBV19 and TRBJ2-5, the full variable domain is DGGITQSPKYLFRKEGQNVTLSCEQNLNHDAMYWYRQDPGQGLRLIYYSQIVNDFQKGDIAEGYSVSREKKESFPLTVTSAQKNPTAFYLCASSRAGQETQYFGPGTRLLVL.

The V and J genes are TRBV19 and TRBJ2-2, with unresolved D. From germline, CDR1 is LNHDA and CDR2 SQIVND (reference sequence). The CDR3 consists of 13 residues. V lost 7 bases to trimming and J lost 2 bases, with 8 bases between them. In DNA form, the CDR3 reads TGTGCCAGTACAGGAAGAAACACCGGGGAGCTGTTTTTT. Residues: CASTGRNTGELFF. Combining the CDR3 with reference TRBV19 and TRBJ2-2 gives the whole variable domain DGGITQSPKYLFRKEGQNVTLSCEQNLNHDAMYWYRQDPGQGLRLIYYSQIVNDFQKGDIAEGYSVSREKKESFPLTVTSAQKNPTAFYLCASTGRNTGELFFGEGSRLTVL.

This clone occurred once. The chain employs TRBV7-8 and TRBJ1-5, with TRBD1 as a possible D gene (5 bases). Per the germline V gene, CDR1 is SGHVS and CDR2 is FQNEAQ. The CDR3 length is 17 residues. The germline V and J ends were trimmed by 5 bases and 1 base, with 18 bases remaining between them. The CDR3 here is CASSRYWGRESNQPQHF. The DNA for the CDR3 is TGTGCCAGCAGCCGTTATTGGGGGAGGGAGAGCAATCAGCCCCAGCATTTT.

The CDR3 sequence: CASSFGPNYGGRSYEQYF. The DNA for the CDR3 is TGTGCCAGCAGTTTCGGTCCTAATTACGGAGGTCGCTCCTACGAGCAGTACTTC. This chain joins TRBV28 and TRBJ2-7, with a possible D match to TRBD2 (5 bases). In germline, CDR1 is MDHEN, CDR2 SYDVKM. This CDR3 comprises 18 residues. V shed 3 bases and J shed 0 bases, with 21 bases lying between them. The variable domain in full, completed from reference TRBV28 and TRBJ2-7, reads DVKVTQSSRYLVKRTGEKVFLECVQDMDHENMFWYRQDPGLGLRLIYFSYDVKMKEKGDIPEGYSVSREKKERFSLILESASTNQTSMYLCASSFGPNYGGRSYEQYFGPGTRLTVT.

The V call is TRBV29-1, the J call TRBJ2-6; maybe TRBD1 (5 bases). With 6 bases removed from V and 2 bases from J, the gap between germline ends came to 11 bases. Per germline, CDR1 SQVTM and CDR2 ANQGSEA. The length of the CDR3 is 14 residues. In nucleotides, the CDR3 is TGCAGCGTCCAGGGAAATGCTGGGGCCAACGTCCTGACTTTC. This translates into CSVQGNAGANVLTF. The whole variable domain, filled in from reference TRBV29-1 and TRBJ2-6, reads SAVISQKPSRDICQRGTSLTIQCQVDSQVTMMFWYRQQPGQSLTLIATANQGSEATYESGFVIDKFPISRPNLTFSTLTVSNMSPEDSSIYLCSVQGNAGANVLTFGAGSRLTVL.

V gene TRBV7-9 combines with J gene TRBJ1-6; TRBD1 matches 7 bases. The CDR3 is 14 amino acids. Germline CDR1 reads SEHNR; CDR2 reads FQNEAQ (reference sequence). V shed 5 bases, J shed 8 bases, and the junction held 6 bases outside the gene matches. CDR3 amino acids: CASSPQGEDSPLHF. In DNA form, the CDR3 reads TGTGCCAGCAGCCCCCAGGGGGAGGATTCACCCCTCCACTTT. Full variable domain (outside the CDR3, taken from reference TRBV7-9 and TRBJ1-6): DTGVSQNPRHKITKRGQNVTFRCDPISEHNRLYWYRQTLGQGPEFLTYFQNEAQLEKSRLLSDRFSAERPKGSFSTLEIQRTEQGDSAMYLCASSPQGEDSPLHFGNGTRLTVT.

The chain joins TRBV4-2 to TRBJ2-1; D not certain. The length of the CDR3 is 15 residues. Germline V gene data show CDR1 as LGHNA and CDR2 as YNFKEQ. Trimming removed 1 base from V and 1 base from J, with 8 bases in between. The CDR3, as DNA: TGTGCCAGCAGCCAAGGGACCCTATCCTACAATGAGCAGTTCTTC. It translates to CASSQGTLSYNEQFF.

In its sample, this clone was seen once. The chain has TRBV2 and TRBJ1-1; D not resolved. The CDR3 is 13 amino acids. V lost 7 bases and J lost 11, with 20 bases in between. Germline V gives CDR1 SNHLY, CDR2 FYNNEI. CDR3 sequence: CASTLRESAGAFF. The DNA of the CDR3 is TGTGCCAGCACACTCCGGGAGTCAGCAGGTGCTTTCTTT.

This clone is a singleton in its sample. V gene TRBV7-9 combines with J gene TRBJ1-2; D unclear. The CDR3 spans 14 residues. With 3 bases removed from V and 4 bases from J, the gap between germline ends came to 12 bases. Germline CDR1 and CDR2: SEHNR and FQNEAQ (reference sequence). This chain's CDR3 is CASSLGSSPYGYTF. The CDR3 DNA follows: TGTGCCAGCAGCTTGGGTTCAAGTCCCTATGGCTACACCTTC.

The chain couples TRBV24-1 to TRBJ2-7; 9 positions agree with TRBD1. The germline CDR1 and CDR2 sequences are KGHDR and SFDVKD. The V gene end was trimmed by 3 bases and the J gene end by 3 bases; junction bases not matched to a gene: 5. There are 15 residues in the CDR3. CDR3 sequence (DNA): TGTGCCACCAGTGATGCCCGGGACAGGGTCTACGAGCAGTACTTC. This sequence encodes CATSDARDRVYEQYF.

V is TRBV7-2 and J is TRBJ2-7; D possibly uses TRBD1 or TRBD2 (5 bases each). The V and J ends lost 2 bases and 6 bases respectively, with 14 bases between them. Germline CDR1 and CDR2: SGHTA and FQGNSA. The CDR3 covers 14 residues. The CDR3 sequence is CASSLIGERFEQYF. CDR3 DNA sequence: TGTGCCAGCAGCTTAATAGGGGAGCGCTTCGAGCAGTACTTC.